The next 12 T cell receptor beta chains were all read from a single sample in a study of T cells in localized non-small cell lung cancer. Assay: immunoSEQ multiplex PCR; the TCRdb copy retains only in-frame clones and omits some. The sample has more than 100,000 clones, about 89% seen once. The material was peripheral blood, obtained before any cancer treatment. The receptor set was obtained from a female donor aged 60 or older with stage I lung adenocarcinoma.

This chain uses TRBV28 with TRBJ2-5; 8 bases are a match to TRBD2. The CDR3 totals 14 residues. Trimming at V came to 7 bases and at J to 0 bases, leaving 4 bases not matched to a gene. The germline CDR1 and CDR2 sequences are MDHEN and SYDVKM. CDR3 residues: CASTRGGYQETQYF. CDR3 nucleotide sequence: TGTGCCAGCACCCGCGGGGGGTACCAAGAGACCCAGTACTTC.

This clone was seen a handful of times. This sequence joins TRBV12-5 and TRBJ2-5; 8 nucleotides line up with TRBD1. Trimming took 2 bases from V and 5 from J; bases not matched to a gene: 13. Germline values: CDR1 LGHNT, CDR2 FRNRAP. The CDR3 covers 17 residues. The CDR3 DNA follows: TGTGCTAGTGGTTTGCGCCTCGGGACAGGCCTCAGGGAGACCCAGTACTTC. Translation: CASGLRLGTGLRETQYF.

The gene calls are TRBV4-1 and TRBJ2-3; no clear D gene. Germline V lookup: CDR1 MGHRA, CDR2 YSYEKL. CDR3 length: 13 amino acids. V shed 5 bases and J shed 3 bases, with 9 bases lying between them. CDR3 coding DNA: TGCGCCAGCAGCGGTGGCCCAACAGATACGCAGTATTTT. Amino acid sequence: CASSGGPTDTQYF.

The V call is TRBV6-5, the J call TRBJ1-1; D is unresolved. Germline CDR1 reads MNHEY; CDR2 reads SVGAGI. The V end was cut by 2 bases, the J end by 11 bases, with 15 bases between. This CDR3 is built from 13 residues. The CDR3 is CASSYLHQQWAFF. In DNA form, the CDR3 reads TGTGCCAGCAGTTACCTTCATCAACAGTGGGCTTTCTTT.

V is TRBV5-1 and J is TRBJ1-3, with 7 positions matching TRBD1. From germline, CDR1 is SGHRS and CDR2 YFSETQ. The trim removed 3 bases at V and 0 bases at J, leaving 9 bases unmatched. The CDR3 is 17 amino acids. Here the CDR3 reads CASSYEGAASSGNTIYF. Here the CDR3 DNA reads TGCGCCAGCAGCTACGAGGGGGCGGCGAGCTCTGGAAACACCATATATTTT.

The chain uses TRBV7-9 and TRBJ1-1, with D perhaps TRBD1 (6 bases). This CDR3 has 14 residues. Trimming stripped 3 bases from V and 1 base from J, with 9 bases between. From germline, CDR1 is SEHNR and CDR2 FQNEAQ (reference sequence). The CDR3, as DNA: TGTGCCAGCAGCTTTAGGGGGGCGAACACTGAAGCTTTCTTT. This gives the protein CASSFRGANTEAFF.

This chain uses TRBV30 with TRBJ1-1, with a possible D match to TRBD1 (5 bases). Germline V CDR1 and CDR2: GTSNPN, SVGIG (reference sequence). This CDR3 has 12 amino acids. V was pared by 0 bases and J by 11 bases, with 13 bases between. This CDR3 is CAWSVPGPSAFF. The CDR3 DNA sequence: TGTGCCTGGAGTGTTCCGGGACCTTCGGCTTTCTTT.

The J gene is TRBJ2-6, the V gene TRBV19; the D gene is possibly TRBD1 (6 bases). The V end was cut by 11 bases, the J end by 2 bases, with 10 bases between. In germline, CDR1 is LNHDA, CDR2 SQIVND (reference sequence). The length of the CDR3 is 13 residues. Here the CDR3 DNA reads TGTGCCGCACAGGGAGCTGGGGCCAACGTCCTGACTTTC. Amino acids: CAAQGAGANVLTF.

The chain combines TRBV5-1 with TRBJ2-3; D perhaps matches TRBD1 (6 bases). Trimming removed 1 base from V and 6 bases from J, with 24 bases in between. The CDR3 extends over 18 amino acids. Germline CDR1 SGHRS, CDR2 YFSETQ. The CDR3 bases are TGCGCCAGCAGCTTGAATCCGGGACAAGGATACTCGGGGGATACGCAGTATTTT. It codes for CASSLNPGQGYSGDTQYF.

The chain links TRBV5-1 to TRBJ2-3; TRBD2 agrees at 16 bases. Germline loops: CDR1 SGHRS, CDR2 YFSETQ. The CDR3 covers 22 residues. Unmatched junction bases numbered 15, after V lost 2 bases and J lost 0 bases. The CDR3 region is CASSFLLPGLAGGVTSTDTQYF. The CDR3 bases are TGCGCCAGCAGCTTCTTACTACCGGGACTAGCGGGAGGGGTGACTAGCACAGATACGCAGTATTTT.

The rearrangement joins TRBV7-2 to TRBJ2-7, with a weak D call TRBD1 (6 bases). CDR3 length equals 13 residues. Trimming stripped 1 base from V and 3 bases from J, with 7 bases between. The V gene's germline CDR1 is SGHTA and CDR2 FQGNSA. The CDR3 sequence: CASSLGDNYEQYF. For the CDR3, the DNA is TGTGCCAGCAGCTTAGGGGACAACTACGAGCAGTACTTC.

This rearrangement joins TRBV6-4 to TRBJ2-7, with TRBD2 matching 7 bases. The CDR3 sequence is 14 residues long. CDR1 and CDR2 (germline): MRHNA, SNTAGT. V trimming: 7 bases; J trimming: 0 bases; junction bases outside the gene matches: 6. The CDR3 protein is CASNSLAASYEQYF. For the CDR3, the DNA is TGTGCCAGCAATTCCCTAGCGGCCTCCTACGAGCAGTACTTC.